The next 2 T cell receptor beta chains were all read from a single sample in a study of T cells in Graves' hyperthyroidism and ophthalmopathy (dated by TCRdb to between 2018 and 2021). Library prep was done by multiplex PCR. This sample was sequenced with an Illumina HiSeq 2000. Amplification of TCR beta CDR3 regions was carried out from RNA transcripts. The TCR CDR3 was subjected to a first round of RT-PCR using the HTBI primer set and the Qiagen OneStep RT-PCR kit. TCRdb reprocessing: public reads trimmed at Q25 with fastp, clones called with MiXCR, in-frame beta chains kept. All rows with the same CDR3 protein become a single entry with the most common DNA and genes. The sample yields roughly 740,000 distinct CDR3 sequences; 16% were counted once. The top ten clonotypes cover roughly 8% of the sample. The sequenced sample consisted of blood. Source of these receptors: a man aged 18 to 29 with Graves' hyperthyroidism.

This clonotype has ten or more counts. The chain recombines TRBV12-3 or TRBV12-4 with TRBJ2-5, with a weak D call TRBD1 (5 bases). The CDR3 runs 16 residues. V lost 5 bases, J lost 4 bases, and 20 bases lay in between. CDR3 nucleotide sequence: TGTGCCAGCAGTCGTGATCCCAGGGAAGGTCGAGAGACCCAGTACTTC. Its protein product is CASSRDPREGRETQYF.

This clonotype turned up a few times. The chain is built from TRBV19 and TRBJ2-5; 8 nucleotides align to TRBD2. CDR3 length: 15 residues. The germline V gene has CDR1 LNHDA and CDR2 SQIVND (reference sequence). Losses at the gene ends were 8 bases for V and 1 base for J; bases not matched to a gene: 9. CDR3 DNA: TGTGCCAGTTCCGGGAGGGAGACCCCCCAAGAGACCCAGTACTTC. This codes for CASSGRETPQETQYF.